This T cell receptor (beta chain) derives from a study of metastatic and nonmetastatic thyroid tumors. Study background: Samples came from malignant and benign thyroid patients, and repertoires were compared across blood and tumor or nodule tissue.

Each patient went into thyroid surgery without having received any treatment. Study results and limitations: When malignant thyroid tumors were compared with benign nodules, TCR beta diversity was reportedly significantly higher in the malignant tumors. This held in both blood and tumor samples.

Per germline, CDR1 MNHNS and CDR2 SASEGT. The CDR3 covers 12 residues. V shed 10 bases and J 8 bases; nucleotides not matched to a gene: 11. This clone is labeled as medium-sized (0.01 to 0.1%). As yet, its antigen is unknown. Original processing methods: The study built a papillary thyroid cancer distant-metastasis classifier from CDR3 differences across clinicopathological groups. MiXCR was used by TCRdb to re-call the PCR reads. TCRdb's processing, not the study's, gives the V and J calls here. The sample shows more than 8,500 clones, approximately 11% of them seen only once. V and J are TRBV6-1 and TRBJ2-7; TRBD1 aligns across 7 bases. The sequencing input was tumor tissue. This sequence originates from a female donor with papillary thyroid cancer or a benign thyroid nodule (not recorded which). Some clones in this sample may be carry-over from other donors' samples. CDR3: CATHPSRGKQYV. DNA for the CDR3: TGTGCCACCCACCCCTCCAGGGGGAAGCAGTACGTC.